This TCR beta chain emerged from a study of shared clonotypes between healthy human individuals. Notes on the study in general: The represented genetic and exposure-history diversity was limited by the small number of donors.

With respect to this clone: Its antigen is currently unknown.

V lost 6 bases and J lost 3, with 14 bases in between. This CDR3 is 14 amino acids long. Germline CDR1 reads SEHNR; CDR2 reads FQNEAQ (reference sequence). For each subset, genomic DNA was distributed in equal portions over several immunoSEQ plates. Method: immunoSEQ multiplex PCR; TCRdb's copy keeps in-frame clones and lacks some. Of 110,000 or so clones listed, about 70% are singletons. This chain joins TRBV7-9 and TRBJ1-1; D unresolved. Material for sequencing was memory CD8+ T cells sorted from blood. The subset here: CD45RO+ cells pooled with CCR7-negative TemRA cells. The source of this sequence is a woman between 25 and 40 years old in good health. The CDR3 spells CASRNDGPYTEAFF. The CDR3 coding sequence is TGTGCCAGCAGAAATGACGGGCCGTACACTGAAGCTTTCTTT.